One sample yielded the 18 T cell receptor beta chains listed below, sequenced in a study of STAT5B mutations in CD4+ large granular lymphocyte leukemia (dated by TCRdb to 2022 to 2024). Libraries were built with the immunoSEQ multiplex PCR assay. TCRdb re-hosts the immuneACCESS table, in-frame sequences only. Its copies lack some clones; in the studies checked, an unresolved V gene accounts for under half of them, and the cause for the rest is not known. The sample yields around 8,100 clones; 76% were counted once. The ten biggest clones cover roughly 70% of the sample. Input material: PBMCs. These receptors all come from a woman aged 60-75 years with CD4+ T-cell large granular lymphocyte leukemia.

In its sample, this clone was seen a few times. This chain uses TRBV2 with TRBJ2-7, with 7 nucleotides matching TRBD1. CDR3 length equals 11 residues. V was pared by 8 bases and J by 5 bases, with 3 bases of the junction left unmatched. Per germline, CDR1 SNHLY and CDR2 FYNNEI. CDR3: CASSQGNEQYF. The CDR3 nucleotides are TGTGCCAGCTCACAGGGGAACGAGCAGTACTTC.

Only a few counts were recorded for this clone. The J gene is TRBJ2-7, the V gene TRBV9; 10 nucleotides agree with TRBD2. This CDR3 has 15 residues. CDR1 is SGDLS, CDR2 YYNGEE, per germline. V shed 4 bases, J shed 1 base, and the junction held 5 bases outside the gene matches. The CDR3 DNA is TGTGCCAGCAGCCCAGGGACTAGCGCTTCCTACGAGCAGTACTTC. Its protein product is CASSPGTSASYEQYF.

The CDR3 DNA is TGTGCCAGCAGTGTGGGCAGGGGGATGAACACTGAAGCTTTCTTT. As protein: CASSVGRGMNTEAFF. This sequence joins TRBV2 and TRBJ1-1; TRBD1 matches at 7 bases. The length of the CDR3 is 15 residues. Per the germline V gene, CDR1 is SNHLY and CDR2 is FYNNEI. V shed 4 bases and J 0 bases; nucleotides not matched to a gene: 5.

This sequence joins TRBV5-1 and TRBJ1-1; TRBD1 might be the D (5 bases). The CDR3 loop spans 13 amino acids. Germline V gene data show CDR1 as SGHRS and CDR2 as YFSETQ. V was clipped by 0 bases and J by 8 bases, with 11 bases between them. CDR3 nucleotides: TGCGCCAGCAGCTTGGTTGGGGACGGGGAAGCTTTCTTT. Protein sequence: CASSLVGDGEAFF.

The chain recombines TRBV5-5 with TRBJ2-3; D might be TRBD1 (5 bases). Deletions cut 0 bases from V and 2 bases from J, with 10 bases between. Germline values: CDR1 SGHKS, CDR2 YYEKEE (reference sequence). The CDR3 spans 15 residues. The CDR3 DNA is TGTGCCAGCAGCTTGGTACAGGAGATCACAGATACGCAGTATTTT. It specifies CASSLVQEITDTQYF.

CDR3 coding DNA: TGCGCCAGCAGCCCGGGACTAGCGGGGGGGCGAGAGACCCAGTACTTC. Protein: CASSPGLAGGRETQYF. V is TRBV5-1 and J is TRBJ2-5; 16 bases match TRBD2. Germline V gives CDR1 SGHRS, CDR2 YFSETQ. The CDR3 spans 16 residues. V lost 4 bases to trimming and J lost 4 bases; unmatched junction nucleotides: 4.

V and J are TRBV30 and TRBJ1-2; 7 nucleotides agree with TRBD1. The CDR3 runs 15 residues. CDR1 is GTSNPN and CDR2 is SVGIG in the germline V gene (reference sequence). V shed 4 bases and J 3 bases; nucleotides not matched to a gene: 11. CDR3 sequence (DNA): TGTGCCTGGACTACCGACAGGGAGGTCGACTATGGCTACACCTTC. It is translated as CAWTTDREVDYGYTF.

The chain has TRBV19 and TRBJ2-7, with a tentative D call TRBD1 (5 bases). With 5 bases removed from V and 3 bases from J, the gap between germline ends came to 14 bases. The CDR3 loop spans 14 amino acids. Germline assignment: CDR1 LNHDA and CDR2 SQIVND (reference sequence). CDR3 sequence (DNA): TGTGCCAGTAGTGTACGACAGCGATACTACGAGCAGTACTTC. Amino acid sequence: CASSVRQRYYEQYF.

This chain uses TRBV4-3 with TRBJ2-5; D perhaps matches TRBD2 (6 bases). This CDR3 is built from 17 residues. The V gene's germline CDR1 is LGHNA and CDR2 YSLEER. Trimming removed 0 bases from V and 3 bases from J, with 17 bases in between. The CDR3 loop is CASSQDHPTSDKETQYF. In nucleotides, the CDR3 is TGCGCCAGCAGCCAAGATCACCCGACTAGTGATAAAGAGACCCAGTACTTC.

This clone was observed a handful of times. The chain is built from TRBV19 and TRBJ2-1; 10 nucleotides match TRBD2. V lost 3 bases, J lost 6 bases, and 8 bases stayed unmatched. The CDR3 covers 16 residues. Germline CDR1 LNHDA, CDR2 SQIVND (reference sequence). DNA for the CDR3: TGTGCCAGTAGTATGACTTGGGGACTAGCGTCCAATGAGCAGTTCTTC. Encoded protein: CASSMTWGLASNEQFF.

The chain uses TRBV11-3 and TRBJ1-6; no definite D call. Per germline, CDR1 SGHNT and CDR2 YENEEA. The CDR3 contains 14 residues. V lost 8 bases, J lost 4 bases, and 12 bases lay in between. The CDR3: CASGGRGYNSPLHF. The CDR3 bases are TGTGCCAGCGGTGGTCGCGGGTATAATTCACCCCTCCACTTT.

V and J are TRBV4-3 and TRBJ2-1; 13 bases match TRBD2. This CDR3 is built from 17 residues. V lost 0 bases and J lost 8; bases outside the gene matches: 7. CDR1 LGHNA and CDR2 YSLEER come from the germline V gene. CDR3 sequence: CASSQEGLAGEGDEQFF. The CDR3 nucleotides are TGCGCCAGCAGCCAAGAAGGACTAGCGGGGGAAGGGGATGAGCAGTTCTTC.

The chain couples TRBV19 to TRBJ1-1; D unresolved. The V end lost 1 base, the J end lost 8 bases, and 5 bases lay between the germline ends. The CDR3 totals 11 residues. CDR1 LNHDA and CDR2 SQIVND come from the germline V gene (reference sequence). The CDR3 here is CASSIAGEAFF. CDR3 nucleotide sequence: TGTGCCAGTAGTATAGCCGGGGAAGCTTTCTTT.

There are a few counts of this clone. The chain carries TRBV30 and TRBJ1-1; tentatively, D is TRBD1 (5 bases). The CDR3 is 16 amino acids. V lost 0 bases and J lost 2, with 16 bases in between. Per germline, CDR1 GTSNPN and CDR2 SVGIG (reference sequence). CDR3 loop: CAWSVVPGEFNTEAFF. The CDR3 DNA is TGTGCCTGGAGTGTTGTCCCGGGGGAGTTTAACACTGAAGCTTTCTTT.

CDR3 in amino acids: CASSLARERPYEQYF. The CDR3 DNA reads as TGTGCCAGCAGCTTGGCCAGGGAAAGACCCTACGAGCAGTACTTC. The rearrangement uses TRBV5-6 and TRBJ2-7, with D tentatively TRBD1 (5 bases). Germline V CDR1 and CDR2: SGHDT, YYEEEE. V shed 0 bases and J shed 2 bases, with 12 bases lying between them. The CDR3 spans 15 residues.

The rearrangement links TRBV9 to TRBJ2-2; unclear D gene. V gave up 4 bases and J gave up 3 bases, with 19 bases separating them. Germline CDR1 and CDR2: SGDLS and YYNGEE. The CDR3 has 17 residues. The CDR3 DNA sequence: TGTGCCAGCAGCTTCGGCCCAACACGCTCTTACACCGGGGAGCTGTTTTTT. This gives the protein CASSFGPTRSYTGELFF. Drawing the rest from reference TRBV9 and TRBJ2-2, the complete variable domain is DSGVTQTPKHLITATGQRVTLRCSPRSGDLSVYWYQQSLDQGLQFLIQYYNGEERAKGNILERFSAQQFPDLHSELNLSSLELGDSALYFCASSFGPTRSYTGELFFGEGSRLTVL.

The rearrangement links TRBV12-2 to TRBJ2-6; the table calls TRBD2, which could not be checked here. TRBV12-2 is shown as a pseudogene. CDR3 length equals 19 residues. For the CDR3, the DNA is TGTGCAAGTCGCTTAGCCGGCGGGGGAGCAATCTCTGGGGCCAACGTCCTGACTTTC. It translates to CASRLAGGGAISGANVLTF.

The chain recombines TRBV4-1 with TRBJ1-2; D is uncertain. The CDR3 loop spans 14 amino acids. In germline, CDR1 is MGHRA, CDR2 YSYEKL. The germline V and J ends were trimmed by 0 bases and 8 bases, with 13 bases remaining between them. The CDR3 reads CASSQEDLFAGYTF. The CDR3 bases are TGCGCCAGCAGCCAAGAAGACTTATTCGCCGGCTACACCTTC.